Presented here are 21 T cell receptor beta chains from one specimen sequenced in a study of OX40 agonist ivuxolimab in advanced cancers. The assay was immunoSEQ multiplex PCR, and TCRdb's table has in-frame clones only and misses some. The repertoire holds around 79,000 clones, 91% seen once, with approximately 2.5% in the top ten. This sample comprised CD4+ or CD8+ T cells sorted from blood, obtained in a trial of the OX40 agonist ivuxolimab. These receptor sequences come from an adult with an advanced solid tumor such as melanoma, head and neck, liver or kidney cancer.

The rearrangement joins TRBV18 to TRBJ2-6; D assignment may be TRBD1 or TRBD2 (5 bases each). There are 17 residues in the CDR3. V lost 3 bases, J lost 3 bases, and 15 bases lay in between. Germline lookup yields CDR1 KGHSH and CDR2 LQKENI. The CDR3 DNA sequence: TGTGCCAGCTCACCGCTGTCAGGGAGCGGTGGGGCCAACGTCCTGACTTTC. It codes for CASSPLSGSGGANVLTF.

This chain uses TRBV7-9 with TRBJ1-1; perhaps TRBD1 as D (5 bases). Looked up from germline, CDR1 is SEHNR and CDR2 is FQNEAQ (reference sequence). V dropped 4 bases and J dropped 0 bases, with 15 bases sitting between them. The CDR3 spans 16 residues. CDR3 coding DNA: TGTGCCAGCAGCTCCGGGACCGCGATTTTGAACACTGAAGCTTTCTTT. It is translated as CASSSGTAILNTEAFF.

The rearrangement links TRBV29-1 to TRBJ2-1; D ambiguous. Germline CDR1 and CDR2: SQVTM and ANQGSEA. The V end was cut by 1 base, the J end by 4 bases, with 5 bases between. The length of the CDR3 is 12 residues. CDR3 in DNA: TGCAGCGTTGAAGGCCTTTACAATGAGCAGTTCTTC. Residues: CSVEGLYNEQFF.

This chain connects TRBV18 to TRBJ2-7; the D call may be TRBD1 or TRBD2 (6 bases each). V lost 8 bases to trimming and J lost 0 bases, with 20 bases between them. The CDR3 has 16 residues. Germline V CDR1 and CDR2: KGHSH, LQKENI. DNA of the CDR3: TGTGCCAGCCCCGGGGGATGGGGGGCCCCCTCCTACGAGCAGTACTTC. Amino acid sequence: CASPGGWGAPSYEQYF.

The rearrangement uses TRBV7-6 and TRBJ2-1; D is uncertain. Trimming pared 1 base from V and 2 bases from J, leaving 9 bases between. This CDR3 comprises 15 residues. Germline V gene data show CDR1 as SGHVS and CDR2 as FNYEAQ. In DNA, the CDR3 is TGTGCCAGCAGCTTAGAGATTGGGGCCTACAATGAGCAGTTCTTC. This translates into CASSLEIGAYNEQFF.

The chain carries TRBV7-8 and TRBJ2-7, with D perhaps matching TRBD2 (5 bases). CDR1 is SGHVS, CDR2 FQNEAQ, per germline. The CDR3 is 16 amino acids. The germline V and J ends were trimmed by 0 bases and 0 bases, with 12 bases remaining between them. The CDR3 region is CASSLASSGASYEQYF. The CDR3 bases are TGTGCCAGCAGCTTAGCTTCCAGCGGAGCCTCCTACGAGCAGTACTTC.

The chain links TRBV7-9 to TRBJ2-1, with D perhaps matching TRBD2 (6 bases). CDR1 and CDR2 from the germline V gene are SEHNR and FQNEAQ (reference sequence). V lost 0 bases and J lost 10, with 13 bases in between. CDR3 length equals 14 residues. The CDR3 coding sequence is TGTGCCAGCAGCTTAGCGGAGGCCAGCGGGGAGCAGTTCTTC. Protein: CASSLAEASGEQFF.

As concerns this clone: Other DNA sequences from this sample encode an identical CDR3 as well. The chain has TRBV29-1 and TRBJ2-7; 9 positions match TRBD1. Germline V gene sequence: CDR1 SQVTM, CDR2 ANQGSEA. The CDR3 covers 13 residues. J was trimmed by 3 bases and V by 3 bases; bases with no gene match: 3. CDR3 nucleotides: TGCAGCGTTGAGGGACAGGGAGGCTACGAGCAGTACTTC. This sequence encodes CSVEGQGGYEQYF.

This rearrangement joins TRBV28 to TRBJ1-4; no reliable D call. This CDR3 is built from 12 residues. The V gene lost 4 bases and the J gene lost 13 bases, with 13 bases spanning the gap. The V gene's germline CDR1 is MDHEN and CDR2 SYDVKM. CDR3 sequence reads: CASSSDPLGLFF. For the CDR3, the DNA is TGTGCCAGCAGTTCCGACCCGCTCGGACTGTTTTTT.

This clone was recorded only once. The chain is built from TRBV2 and TRBJ1-3, with a possible D match to TRBD1 (6 bases). The V and J ends lost 11 bases and 10 bases respectively, with 18 bases between them. The CDR3 loop spans 12 amino acids. Germline assignment: CDR1 SNHLY and CDR2 FYNNEI. The chain's CDR3 is CAARGQGQTIYF. The CDR3 coding sequence is TGTGCCGCAAGGGGTCAGGGACAAACCATATATTTT.

The chain uses TRBV5-1 and TRBJ1-1, with a weak D call TRBD1 (6 bases). The germline gives CDR1 SGHRS, CDR2 YFSETQ. V was shortened by 4 bases and J by 1 base, with 11 bases between the two germline ends. This CDR3 is built from 14 residues. The CDR3 is CASSPGGGNTEAFF. The DNA of the CDR3 is TGCGCCAGCAGCCCGGGAGGGGGGAACACTGAAGCTTTCTTT.

This chain links TRBV29-1 with TRBJ1-2; D remains ambiguous. This CDR3 has 12 amino acids. Germline V gene data show CDR1 as SQVTM and CDR2 as ANQGSEA. The V gene lost 6 bases and the J gene lost 2 bases, with 10 bases spanning the gap. CDR3 sequence reads: CSVDLGNYGYTF. CDR3 DNA: TGCAGCGTGGATCTCGGGAACTATGGCTACACCTTC.

This chain uses TRBV7-2 with TRBJ1-2; D possibly corresponds to TRBD1 (6 bases). V was cut by 3 bases and J by 1 base, with 12 bases left in between. This CDR3 contains 15 residues. The germline gives CDR1 SGHTA, CDR2 FQGNSA. In DNA, the CDR3 is TGTGCCAGCAGCTTCCATGGGGGGCTTAACTATGGCTACACCTTC. Translating it yields CASSFHGGLNYGYTF.

This chain joins TRBV2 and TRBJ2-5, with a possible D match to TRBD2 (5 bases). The V end lost 3 bases, the J end lost 2 bases, and 16 bases lay between the germline ends. There are 16 residues in the CDR3. Germline V gene lookup returns CDR1 SNHLY and CDR2 FYNNEI. This CDR3 is CASSDIGFGGQETQYF. Written as DNA, the CDR3 is TGTGCCAGCAGTGATATAGGGTTTGGCGGGCAAGAGACCCAGTACTTC.

The chain has TRBV28 and TRBJ1-2; D unresolved. The CDR3 runs to 14 residues. Trimming took off 5 bases at V and 8 bases at J, with 18 bases between the two ends. Germline CDR1 and CDR2: MDHEN and SYDVKM. The CDR3 DNA follows: TGTGCCAGCAGTATTGAGGCGCCGCCCCTAGGCTACACCTTC. This gives the protein CASSIEAPPLGYTF.

This clone was found once. The CDR3 sequence is CASRLDSYSGANVLTF. CDR3 nucleotide sequence: TGTGCCAGTAGGCTCGACAGCTACTCTGGGGCCAACGTCCTGACTTTC. The chain joins TRBV19 to TRBJ2-6, with D perhaps TRBD1 (5 bases). Between the trimmed V and J ends, which lost 6 bases and 0 bases, there was a span of 12 bases. The CDR3 loop spans 16 amino acids. Germline assignment: CDR1 LNHDA and CDR2 SQIVND (reference sequence).

This chain links TRBV25-1 with TRBJ1-2; no definite D call. V was cut by 7 bases and J by 7 bases, with 13 bases left in between. Germline V gene data show CDR1 as MGHDK and CDR2 as SYGVNS. The CDR3 covers 12 residues. Here the CDR3 DNA reads TGTGCCAGCATGGCCTCAGGCGGTGGCTACACCTTC. This encodes CASMASGGGYTF.

This chain joins TRBV7-3 and TRBJ2-3; D possibly corresponds to TRBD2 (5 bases). The CDR3 contains 16 residues. The germline V and J ends were trimmed by 2 bases and 0 bases, with 12 bases remaining between them. The germline CDR1 and CDR2 sequences are SGHTA and FQGTGA. The CDR3 sequence: CASSLSPSRSTDTQYF. The CDR3 nucleotides read TGTGCCAGCAGCTTATCCCCTAGCCGCAGCACAGATACGCAGTATTTT.

V and J are TRBV4-1 and TRBJ2-1; D not resolved. The V and J ends lost 1 base and 6 bases respectively, with 16 bases between them. This CDR3 spans 16 amino acids. Germline CDR1 and CDR2: MGHRA and YSYEKL. The CDR3: CASSQGPLVSANEQFF. CDR3 DNA sequence: TGCGCCAGCAGCCAAGGCCCCCTGGTGAGCGCCAATGAGCAGTTCTTC.

This clone was seen more than once but under ten times. The chain couples TRBV2 to TRBJ2-1; D call uncertain. V lost 6 bases, J lost 9 bases, and 15 bases lay in between. The CDR3 is made up of 13 amino acids. Germline loops: CDR1 SNHLY, CDR2 FYNNEI. The CDR3, as DNA: TGTGCCAGCAGCCCCGGTCCGACTGGTGAGCAGTTCTTC. Its translation is CASSPGPTGEQFF.

This chain connects TRBV10-3 to TRBJ2-7; D may be TRBD1 or TRBD2 (5 bases each). Germline V CDR1 and CDR2: ENHRY, SYGVKD. This CDR3 has 13 residues. V lost 2 bases to trimming and J lost 7 bases, with 12 bases between them. Here the CDR3 reads CAISEGGLGEQYF. CDR3 nucleotide sequence: TGTGCCATCAGTGAGGGGGGTCTGGGAGAGCAGTACTTC.